Below are 20 T cell receptor beta chains sequenced from a single sample in a study of shared clonotypes between healthy human individuals (dated by TCRdb to about 2020). Preparation of the library involved the immunoSEQ multiplex PCR assay. Entries here come from immuneACCESS through TCRdb and include only in-frame sequences with V and J called. Some clones fail to appear in such tables; in the studies checked, an unresolved V gene covers under half of the shortfall, and the cause of the remainder is unknown. The sample yields approximately 1,000,000 clones; roughly 80% were counted once. 0.89% of the sample goes to the ten largest clones. Source material: memory CD4+ T cells from PBMCs. The cell subset or site tag for this specimen amounts to: CD45RA-negative fraction. The receptors shown here come from a man between 18 and 29 years old in good health. Some clones in this sample may be carry-over from other donors' samples.

J is TRBJ2-1 and V is TRBV15; 11 bases match TRBD2. The CDR3 extends over 20 amino acids. In germline, CDR1 is LNHNV, CDR2 YYDKDF (reference sequence). The junction had 15 bases not matched to a gene; V was cut back by 5 bases and J by 0 bases. This CDR3 reads CATSSPLGLAARSSYNEQFF. The CDR3 DNA reads as TGTGCCACCAGCTCCCCCCTGGGACTAGCGGCTAGAAGCTCCTACAATGAGCAGTTCTTC. The entire variable domain, with the rest obtained from reference TRBV15 and TRBJ2-1, is as follows: DAMVIQNPRYQVTQFGKPVTLSCSQTLNHNVMYWYQQKSSQAPKLLFHYYDKDFNNEADTPDNFQSRRPNTSFCFLDIRSPGLGDTAMYLCATSSPLGLAARSSYNEQFFGPGTRLTVL.

The chain combines TRBV14 with TRBJ2-7; D assignment may be TRBD1 or TRBD2 (5 bases each). Germline V gene lookup returns CDR1 SGHDN and CDR2 FVKESK. The CDR3 extends over 16 amino acids. The V and J ends lost 1 base and 2 bases respectively, with 15 bases between them. Here the CDR3 reads CASSQVFRDGPYEQYF. CDR3 coding DNA: TGTGCCAGCAGCCAAGTATTTCGGGACGGCCCCTACGAGCAGTACTTC.

This chain connects TRBV6-6 to TRBJ1-4; D ambiguous. The CDR3 covers 11 residues. The V gene lost 2 bases and the J gene lost 7 bases, with 2 bases spanning the gap. CDR1 and CDR2 from the germline V gene are MNHNY and SVGAGI (reference sequence). CDR3 nucleotide sequence: TGTGCCAGCAGTTACGTTGAAAAACTGTTTTTT. The encoded protein is CASSYVEKLFF.

The gene calls are TRBV28 and TRBJ1-2, with no clear D. Germline V gives CDR1 MDHEN, CDR2 SYDVKM. The CDR3 is 11 amino acids. V lost 6 bases to trimming and J lost 0 bases, with 2 bases between them. For the CDR3, the DNA is TGTGCCAGCAGAGCTAACTATGGCTACACCTTC. This gives the protein CASRANYGYTF.

The chain links TRBV7-9 to TRBJ2-2; no clear D. Germline-derived CDR1 and CDR2 are SEHNR and FQNEAQ (reference sequence). This CDR3 comprises 13 residues. Deletions cut 4 bases from V and 5 bases from J, with 8 bases between. The CDR3 DNA reads TGTGCCAGCAGCTGGGATGGGACCGGGGAGCTGTTTTTT. Protein product: CASSWDGTGELFF.

The rearrangement joins TRBV27 to TRBJ2-1; D might be TRBD2 (5 bases). The CDR3 loop spans 13 amino acids. The germline V gene encodes CDR1 MNHEY and CDR2 SMNVEV (reference sequence). Trimming shortened V by 6 bases and J by 5 bases, and 11 bases separated the two germline ends. The CDR3 reads CASRMSGNNEQFF. The DNA for the CDR3 is TGTGCCAGCAGAATGAGCGGAAACAATGAGCAGTTCTTC.

The chain links TRBV2 to TRBJ1-5, with D unresolved. Trimming took off 3 bases at V and 7 bases at J, with 13 bases between the two ends. Germline CDR1 SNHLY, CDR2 FYNNEI. The CDR3 length is 14 residues. The CDR3: CASSDVLVTQPQHF. The CDR3 DNA reads as TGTGCCAGCAGTGATGTCCTGGTAACCCAGCCCCAGCATTTT.

V usage is TRBV4-3 and J usage is TRBJ1-1, with 9 bases aligning to TRBD1. V was pared by 4 bases and J by 4 bases, with 7 bases of the junction left unmatched. CDR3 size: 15 residues. Germline assignment: CDR1 LGHNA and CDR2 YSLEER. CDR3 sequence reads: CASSPIQGASTEAFF. CDR3 DNA sequence: TGCGCCAGCAGCCCGATACAGGGGGCGAGCACTGAAGCTTTCTTT.

This clone was detected a few times. The chain couples TRBV28 to TRBJ1-2, with 9 bases matching TRBD1. This CDR3 spans 14 amino acids. Germline CDR1 reads MDHEN; CDR2 reads SYDVKM. With 3 bases clipped from V and 7 bases from J, the junction kept 6 bases outside the gene matches. The CDR3 here is CASSFRGQGSGYTF. The DNA of the CDR3 is TGTGCCAGCAGTTTCCGGGGACAGGGCTCTGGCTACACCTTC.

This clone was picked up a small number of times. The gene calls are TRBV7-2 and TRBJ1-1; D remains ambiguous. The germline V and J ends were trimmed by 2 bases and 4 bases, with 8 bases remaining between them. Per germline, CDR1 SGHTA and CDR2 FQGNSA. This CDR3 contains 13 residues. In DNA, the CDR3 is TGTGCCAGCAGCTTACACCCGGGCACTGAAGCTTTCTTT. Protein: CASSLHPGTEAFF.

On this clone itself: A much more abundant neighbour one base away suggests this may be a read error. The chain recombines TRBV7-9 with TRBJ1-4; TRBD1 agrees at 10 bases. Germline loops: CDR1 SEHNR, CDR2 FQNEAQ (reference sequence). The V gene end was trimmed by 5 bases and the J gene end by 8 bases; junction bases not matched to a gene: 5. The CDR3 runs to 14 residues. CDR3 sequence reads: CASSPGTGEEKLFF. In nucleotides, the CDR3 is TGTGCCAGCAGCCCCGGGACAGGGGAGGAAAAACTGTTTTTT.

This rearrangement joins TRBV19 to TRBJ2-1; 7 positions agree with TRBD2. The V gene end was trimmed by 8 bases and the J gene end by 6 bases; junction bases not matched to a gene: 10. Germline loops: CDR1 LNHDA, CDR2 SQIVND (reference sequence). CDR3 length equals 14 residues. The CDR3 here is CASGSSGKTNEQFF. In DNA form, the CDR3 reads TGTGCCAGTGGGTCCAGCGGGAAAACCAATGAGCAGTTCTTC. Full variable domain (outside the CDR3, taken from reference TRBV19 and TRBJ2-1): DGGITQSPKYLFRKEGQNVTLSCEQNLNHDAMYWYRQDPGQGLRLIYYSQIVNDFQKGDIAEGYSVSREKKESFPLTVTSAQKNPTAFYLCASGSSGKTNEQFFGPGTRLTVL.

The chain recombines TRBV29-1 with TRBJ1-1, with D tentatively TRBD1 (5 bases). V shed 7 bases and J shed 6 bases, with 18 bases lying between them. The CDR3 extends over 13 amino acids. Germline V gene data show CDR1 as SQVTM and CDR2 as ANQGSEA. The chain's CDR3 is CSAGVADSSEAFF. The DNA of the CDR3 is TGCAGCGCCGGTGTAGCCGACAGCTCTGAAGCTTTCTTT.

The rearrangement uses TRBV4-2 and TRBJ1-1, with 7 positions matching TRBD1. The V gene's germline CDR1 is LGHNA and CDR2 YNFKEQ. Germline trimming cut 4 bases from V and 7 bases from J; bases unmatched to any gene: 9. CDR3 size: 14 residues. The CDR3 region is CASSPRGQPNEAFF. CDR3 nucleotide sequence: TGTGCCAGCAGCCCCCGGGGACAGCCTAATGAAGCTTTCTTT.

This clone was observed a single time. The V gene is TRBV6-6, the J gene TRBJ2-5, with a weak D call TRBD2 (5 bases). This CDR3 is built from 12 residues. Deletions cut 7 bases from V and 2 bases from J, with 8 bases between. Germline values: CDR1 MNHNY, CDR2 SVGAGI (reference sequence). This CDR3 is CASISGQETQYF. The CDR3 nucleotides read TGTGCCAGCATAAGCGGTCAAGAGACCCAGTACTTC.

The chain employs TRBV9 and TRBJ1-1; D gene unclear. The germline V and J ends were trimmed by 3 bases and 5 bases, with 11 bases remaining between them. This CDR3 is built from 13 residues. CDR1 is SGDLS, CDR2 YYNGEE, per germline. In DNA, the CDR3 is TGTGCCAGCAGCGCCCGTCTAGGGACTGAAGCTTTCTTT. It is translated as CASSARLGTEAFF.

The V call is TRBV29-1, the J call TRBJ2-3; TRBD1 matches at 7 bases. V was clipped by 4 bases and J by 1 base; unmatched bases: 5. The length of the CDR3 is 14 residues. Germline values: CDR1 SQVTM, CDR2 ANQGSEA. CDR3 nucleotide sequence: TGCAGCGTTGGCCGGGACAGAGGCACAGATACGCAGTATTTT. This translates into CSVGRDRGTDTQYF.

V is TRBV19 and J is TRBJ1-1; no reliable D call. Trimming stripped 0 bases from V and 3 bases from J, with 14 bases between. CDR1 LNHDA and CDR2 SQIVND come from the germline V gene (reference sequence). The CDR3 runs to 16 residues. Written as DNA, the CDR3 is TGTGCCAGTAGTATAGATCTCGGCAGAATGGACACTGAAGCTTTCTTT. Amino acid sequence: CASSIDLGRMDTEAFF.

V is TRBV6-6 and J is TRBJ2-5; no reliable D call. Trimming removed 3 bases at V and 4 bases at J, with 12 bases between. The length of the CDR3 is 14 residues. CDR1 MNHNY and CDR2 SVGAGI come from the germline V gene (reference sequence). This chain's CDR3 is CASSYIPHGETQYF. CDR3 coding DNA: TGTGCCAGCAGTTATATTCCCCACGGAGAGACCCAGTACTTC.

Comments on this clone: Distinct nucleotide sequences in the sample also encode this CDR3. This chain links TRBV2 with TRBJ1-1; 8 bases are shared with TRBD1. CDR3 length: 13 residues. J was trimmed by 2 bases and V by 8 bases; bases with no gene match: 4. The germline V gene has CDR1 SNHLY and CDR2 FYNNEI. Written as DNA, the CDR3 is TGTGCCAGCGGAGGACAGGGCAACACTGAAGCTTTCTTT. Protein product: CASGGQGNTEAFF.